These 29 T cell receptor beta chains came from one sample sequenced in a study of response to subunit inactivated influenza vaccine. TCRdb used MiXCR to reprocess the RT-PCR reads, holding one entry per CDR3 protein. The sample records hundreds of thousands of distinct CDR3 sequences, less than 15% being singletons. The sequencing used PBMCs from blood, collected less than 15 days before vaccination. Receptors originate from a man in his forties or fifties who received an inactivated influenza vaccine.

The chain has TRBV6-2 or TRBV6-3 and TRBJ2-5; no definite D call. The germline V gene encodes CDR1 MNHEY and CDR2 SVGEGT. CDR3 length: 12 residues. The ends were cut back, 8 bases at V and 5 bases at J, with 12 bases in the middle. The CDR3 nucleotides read TGTGCCAGCTCCCCCCAGGCGGAGACCCAGTACTTC. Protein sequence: CASSPQAETQYF.

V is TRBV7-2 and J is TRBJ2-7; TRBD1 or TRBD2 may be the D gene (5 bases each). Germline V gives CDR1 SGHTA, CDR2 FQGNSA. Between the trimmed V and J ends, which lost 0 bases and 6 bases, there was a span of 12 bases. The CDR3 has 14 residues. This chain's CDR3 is CASSLASRGPEQYF. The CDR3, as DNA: TGTGCCAGCAGCTTAGCTAGTCGGGGACCCGAGCAGTACTTC.

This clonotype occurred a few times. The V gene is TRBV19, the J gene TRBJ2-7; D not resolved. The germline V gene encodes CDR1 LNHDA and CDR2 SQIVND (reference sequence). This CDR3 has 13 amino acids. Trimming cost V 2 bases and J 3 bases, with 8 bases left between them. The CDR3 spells CASSIFWGYEQYF. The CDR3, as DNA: TGTGCCAGTAGTATATTTTGGGGCTACGAGCAGTACTTC. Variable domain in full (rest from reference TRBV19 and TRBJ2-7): DGGITQSPKYLFRKEGQNVTLSCEQNLNHDAMYWYRQDPGQGLRLIYYSQIVNDFQKGDIAEGYSVSREKKESFPLTVTSAQKNPTAFYLCASSIFWGYEQYFGPGTRLTVT.

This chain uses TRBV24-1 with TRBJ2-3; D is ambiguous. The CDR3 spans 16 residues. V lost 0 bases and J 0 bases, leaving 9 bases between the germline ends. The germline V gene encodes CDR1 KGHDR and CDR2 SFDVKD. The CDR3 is CATSDLKGTSTDTQYF. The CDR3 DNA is TGTGCCACCAGTGATTTGAAAGGCACTAGCACAGATACGCAGTATTTT.

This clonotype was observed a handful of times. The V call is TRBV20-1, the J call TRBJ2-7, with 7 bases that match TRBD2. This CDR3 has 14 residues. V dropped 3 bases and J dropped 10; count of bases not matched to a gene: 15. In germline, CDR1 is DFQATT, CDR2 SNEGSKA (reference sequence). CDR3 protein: CSARERMPGGKQYF. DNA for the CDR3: TGCAGTGCTAGGGAAAGGATGCCGGGGGGAAAACAGTACTTC.

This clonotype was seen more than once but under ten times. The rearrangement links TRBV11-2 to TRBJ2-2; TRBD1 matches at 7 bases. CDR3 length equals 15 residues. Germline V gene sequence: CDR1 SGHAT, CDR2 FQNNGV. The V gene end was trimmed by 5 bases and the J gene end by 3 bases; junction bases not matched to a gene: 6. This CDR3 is CASSQRDSYTGELFF. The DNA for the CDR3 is TGTGCCAGCAGCCAACGGGACAGTTACACCGGGGAGCTGTTTTTT. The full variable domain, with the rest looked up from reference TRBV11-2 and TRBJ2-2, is EAGVAQSPRYKIIEKRQSVAFWCNPISGHATLYWYQQILGQGPKLLIQFQNNGVVDDSQLPKDRFSAERLKGVDSTLKIQPAKLEDSAVYLCASSQRDSYTGELFFGEGSRLTVL.

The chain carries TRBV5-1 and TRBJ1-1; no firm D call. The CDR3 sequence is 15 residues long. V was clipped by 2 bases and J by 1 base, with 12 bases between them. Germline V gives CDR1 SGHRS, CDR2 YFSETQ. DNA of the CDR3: TGCGCCAGCAGCTTCAGGAGGGATAGGAACACTGAAGCTTTCTTT. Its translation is CASSFRRDRNTEAFF.

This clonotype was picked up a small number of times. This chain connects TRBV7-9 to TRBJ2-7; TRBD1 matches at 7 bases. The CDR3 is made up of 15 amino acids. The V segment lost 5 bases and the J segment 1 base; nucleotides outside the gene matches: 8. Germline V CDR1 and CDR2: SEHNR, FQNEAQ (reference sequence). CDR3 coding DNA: TGTGCCAGCAGCCGTTTGACAGGGTTATCCTACGAGCAGTACTTC. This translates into CASSRLTGLSYEQYF.

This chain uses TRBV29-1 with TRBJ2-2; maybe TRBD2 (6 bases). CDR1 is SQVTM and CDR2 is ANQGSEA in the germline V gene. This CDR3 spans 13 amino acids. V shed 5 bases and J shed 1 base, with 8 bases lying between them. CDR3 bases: TGCAGCGTTAGGCGGGAGAACACCGGGGAGCTGTTTTTT. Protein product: CSVRRENTGELFF.

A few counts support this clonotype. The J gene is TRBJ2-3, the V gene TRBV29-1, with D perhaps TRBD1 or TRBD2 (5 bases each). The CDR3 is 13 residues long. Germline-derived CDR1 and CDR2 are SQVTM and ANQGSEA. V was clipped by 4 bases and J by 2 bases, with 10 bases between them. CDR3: CSVGGSITDTQYF. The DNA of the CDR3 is TGCAGCGTTGGGGGGTCCATCACAGATACGCAGTATTTT.

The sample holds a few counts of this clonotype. The CDR3 is CASSAGRRIAGSTDTQYF. Written as DNA, the CDR3 is TGTGCCAGCAGCGCTGGCAGGCGAATAGCGGGATCGACAGATACGCAGTATTTT. The J gene is TRBJ2-3, the V gene TRBV2; 8 bases align to TRBD2. V trimming: 6 bases; J trimming: 3 bases; junction bases outside the gene matches: 17. Per the germline V gene, CDR1 is SNHLY and CDR2 is FYNNEI. The CDR3 is 18 amino acids.

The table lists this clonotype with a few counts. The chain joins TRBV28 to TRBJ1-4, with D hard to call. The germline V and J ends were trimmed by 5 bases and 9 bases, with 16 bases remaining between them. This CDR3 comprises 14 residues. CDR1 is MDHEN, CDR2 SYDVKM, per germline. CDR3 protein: CASSRPASIQKLFF. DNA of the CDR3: TGTGCCAGCAGTCGTCCGGCCTCAATCCAAAAACTGTTTTTT.

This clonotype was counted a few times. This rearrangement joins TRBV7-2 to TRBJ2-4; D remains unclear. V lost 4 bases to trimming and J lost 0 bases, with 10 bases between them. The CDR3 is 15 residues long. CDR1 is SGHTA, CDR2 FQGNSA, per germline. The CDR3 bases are TGTGCCAGCAGCTCGGGCATACTAGCCAAAAACATTCAGTACTTC. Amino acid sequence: CASSSGILAKNIQYF. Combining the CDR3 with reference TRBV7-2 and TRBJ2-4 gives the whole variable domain GAGVSQSPSNKVTEKGKDVELRCDPISGHTALYWYRQSLGQGLEFLIYFQGNSAPDKSGLPSDRFSAERTGGSVSTLTIQRTQQEDSAVYLCASSSGILAKNIQYFGAGTRLSVL.

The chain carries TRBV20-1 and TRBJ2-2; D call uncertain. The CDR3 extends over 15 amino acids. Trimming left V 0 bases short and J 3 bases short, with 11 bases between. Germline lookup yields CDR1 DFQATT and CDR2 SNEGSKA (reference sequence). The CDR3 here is CSAREGSLDTGELFF. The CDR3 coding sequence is TGCAGTGCTAGAGAAGGAAGCCTAGACACCGGGGAGCTGTTTTTT.

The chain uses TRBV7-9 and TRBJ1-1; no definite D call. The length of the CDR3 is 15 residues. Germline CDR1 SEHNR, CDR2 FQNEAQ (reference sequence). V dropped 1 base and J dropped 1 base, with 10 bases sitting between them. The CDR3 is CASSLVGSGNTEAFF. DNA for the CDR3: TGTGCCAGCAGCTTAGTGGGGTCGGGGAACACTGAAGCTTTCTTT.

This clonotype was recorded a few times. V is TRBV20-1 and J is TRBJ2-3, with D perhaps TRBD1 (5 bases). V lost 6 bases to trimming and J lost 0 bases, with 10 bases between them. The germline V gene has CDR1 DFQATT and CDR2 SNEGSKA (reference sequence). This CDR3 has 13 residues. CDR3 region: CSAAYRSTDTQYF. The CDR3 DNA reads TGCAGTGCGGCTTACAGGAGCACAGATACGCAGTATTTT.

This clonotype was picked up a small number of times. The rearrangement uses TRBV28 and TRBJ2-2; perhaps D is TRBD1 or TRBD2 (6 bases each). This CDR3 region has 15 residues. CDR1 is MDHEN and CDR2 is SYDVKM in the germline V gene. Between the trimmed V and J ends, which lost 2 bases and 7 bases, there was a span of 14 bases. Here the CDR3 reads CASSLVGGVSGELFF. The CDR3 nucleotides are TGTGCCAGCAGTTTAGTCGGGGGCGTCAGCGGGGAGCTGTTTTTT.

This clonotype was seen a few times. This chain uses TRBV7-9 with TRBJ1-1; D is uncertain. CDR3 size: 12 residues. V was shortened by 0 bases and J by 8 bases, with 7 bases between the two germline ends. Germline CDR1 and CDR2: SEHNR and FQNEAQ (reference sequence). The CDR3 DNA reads TGTGCCAGCAGCTTAGCGCAGCCCGAAGCTTTCTTT. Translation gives CASSLAQPEAFF.

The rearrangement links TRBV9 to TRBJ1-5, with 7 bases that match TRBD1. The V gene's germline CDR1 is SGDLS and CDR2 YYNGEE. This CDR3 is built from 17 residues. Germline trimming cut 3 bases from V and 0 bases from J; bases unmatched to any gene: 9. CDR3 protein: CASSGTGGIYSNQPQHF. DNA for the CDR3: TGTGCCAGCAGCGGGACAGGAGGGATTTATAGCAATCAGCCCCAGCATTTT.

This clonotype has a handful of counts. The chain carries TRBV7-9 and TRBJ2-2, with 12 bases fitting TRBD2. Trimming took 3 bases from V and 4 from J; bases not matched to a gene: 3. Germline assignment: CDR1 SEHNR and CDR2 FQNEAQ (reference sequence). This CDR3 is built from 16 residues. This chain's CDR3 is CASSLQLAGGTGELFF. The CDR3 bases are TGTGCCAGCAGCTTGCAACTAGCGGGAGGCACCGGGGAGCTGTTTTTT.

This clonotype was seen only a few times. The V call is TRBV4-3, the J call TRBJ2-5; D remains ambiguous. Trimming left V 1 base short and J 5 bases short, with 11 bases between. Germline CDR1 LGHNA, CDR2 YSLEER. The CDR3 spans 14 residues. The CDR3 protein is CASSQVRWVETQYF. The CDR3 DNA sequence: TGCGCCAGCAGCCAAGTTAGATGGGTGGAGACCCAGTACTTC.

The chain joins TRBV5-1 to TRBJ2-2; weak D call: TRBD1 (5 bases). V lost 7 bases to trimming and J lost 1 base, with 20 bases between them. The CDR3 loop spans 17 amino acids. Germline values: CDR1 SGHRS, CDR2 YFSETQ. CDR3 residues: CASSQAPLTGNTGELFF. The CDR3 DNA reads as TGCGCCAGCTCCCAGGCTCCTCTAACAGGGAACACCGGGGAGCTGTTTTTT.

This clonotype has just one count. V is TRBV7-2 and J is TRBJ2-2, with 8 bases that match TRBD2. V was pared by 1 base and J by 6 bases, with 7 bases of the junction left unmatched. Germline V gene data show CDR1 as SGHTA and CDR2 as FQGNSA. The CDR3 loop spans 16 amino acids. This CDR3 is CASSLDPSGWAGELFF. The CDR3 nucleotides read TGTGCCAGCAGCTTAGACCCTAGCGGGTGGGCCGGGGAGCTGTTTTTT. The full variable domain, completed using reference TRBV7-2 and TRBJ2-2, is GAGVSQSPSNKVTEKGKDVELRCDPISGHTALYWYRQSLGQGLEFLIYFQGNSAPDKSGLPSDRFSAERTGGSVSTLTIQRTQQEDSAVYLCASSLDPSGWAGELFFGEGSRLTVL.

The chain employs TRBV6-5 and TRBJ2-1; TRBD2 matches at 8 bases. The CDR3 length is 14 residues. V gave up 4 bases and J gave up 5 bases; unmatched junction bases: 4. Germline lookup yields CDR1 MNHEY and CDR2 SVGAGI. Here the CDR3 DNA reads TGTGCCAGCAGTTTAATACTAGCGGACAATGAGCAGTTCTTC. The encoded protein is CASSLILADNEQFF.

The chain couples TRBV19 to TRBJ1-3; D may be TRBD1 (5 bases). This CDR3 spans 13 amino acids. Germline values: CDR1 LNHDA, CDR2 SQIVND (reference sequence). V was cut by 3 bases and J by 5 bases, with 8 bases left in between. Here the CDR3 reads CASSIGQRNTIYF. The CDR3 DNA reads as TGTGCCAGTAGTATTGGACAAAGAAACACCATATATTTT.

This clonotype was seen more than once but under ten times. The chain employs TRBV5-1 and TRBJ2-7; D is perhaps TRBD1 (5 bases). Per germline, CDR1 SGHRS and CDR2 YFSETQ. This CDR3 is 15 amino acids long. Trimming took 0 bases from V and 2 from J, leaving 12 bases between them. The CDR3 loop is CASSLGEGVPYEQYF. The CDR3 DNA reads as TGCGCCAGCAGCTTGGGCGAAGGGGTCCCCTACGAGCAGTACTTC.

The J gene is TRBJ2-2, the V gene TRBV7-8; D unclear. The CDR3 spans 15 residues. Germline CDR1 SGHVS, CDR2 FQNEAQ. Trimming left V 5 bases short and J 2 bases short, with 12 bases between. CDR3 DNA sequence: TGTGCCAGCAGCATAGGACGGACCAACACCGGGGAGCTGTTTTTT. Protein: CASSIGRTNTGELFF.

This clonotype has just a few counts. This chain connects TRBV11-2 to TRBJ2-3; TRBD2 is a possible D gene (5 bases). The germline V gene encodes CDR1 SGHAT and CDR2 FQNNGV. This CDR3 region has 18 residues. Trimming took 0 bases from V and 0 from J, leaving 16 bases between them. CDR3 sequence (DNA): TGTGCCAGCAGCTTAGAGTTCGGACTGAGTCCTAGCACAGATACGCAGTATTTT. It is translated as CASSLEFGLSPSTDTQYF.

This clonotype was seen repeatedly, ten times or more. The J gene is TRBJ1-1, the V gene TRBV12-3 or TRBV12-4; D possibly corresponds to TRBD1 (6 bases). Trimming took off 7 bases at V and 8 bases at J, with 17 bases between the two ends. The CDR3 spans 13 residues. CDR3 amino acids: CASKGDTVLEAFF. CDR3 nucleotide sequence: TGTGCCAGCAAGGGGGACACGGTTCTGGAAGCTTTCTTT.